The 26 T cell receptor beta chains in this list originate from one sample, sequenced in a study of early T cells in non-severe SARS-CoV-2 infection (dated by TCRdb to the early 2020s). The library was built by means of 5' RACE. The data were produced on a NextSeq 500. TCRdb reprocessing: public reads trimmed at Q25 with fastp, clones called with MiXCR, in-frame beta chains kept. Rows are combined by CDR3 protein, so each entry shows the most common genes and DNA. For this sample the table gives 80,000 to 95,000 distinct CDR3 sequences, of which about 12% were detected only once. In total, the top ten clones hold approximately 6.1% of the sample. The sequenced sample consisted of whole blood. The receptor set was obtained from an adult who was a healthcare worker with PCR-confirmed SARS-CoV-2 infection or an uninfected control (not recorded which).

This clonotype was picked up many times. This chain uses TRBV7-2 with TRBJ2-1; 8 bases match TRBD2. The CDR3 covers 15 residues. Trimming took 5 bases from V and 0 from J; bases not matched to a gene: 3. The germline CDR1 and CDR2 sequences are SGHTA and FQGNSA. The DNA for the CDR3 is TGTGCCAGCAGCCGGAGCGGGAGCTCCTACAATGAGCAGTTCTTC. Translated, it gives CASSRSGSSYNEQFF.

This clonotype occurred many times. CDR3 bases: TGCGCCAGCAGCTTGGACCCGCGGGGCTCTAACACTGAAGCTTTCTTT. Translated: CASSLDPRGSNTEAFF. The V call is TRBV5-1, the J call TRBJ1-1; perhaps TRBD1 as D (5 bases). Germline V gives CDR1 SGHRS, CDR2 YFSETQ. V lost 0 bases and J lost 2, with 14 bases in between. This CDR3 comprises 16 residues.

This clonotype was observed many times. V usage is TRBV11-2 and J usage is TRBJ2-1; 13 bases align to TRBD2. V lost 2 bases and J lost 7; bases outside the gene matches: 11. Germline values: CDR1 SGHAT, CDR2 FQNNGV. There are 18 residues in the CDR3. CDR3 residues: CASSLILAGLAGVNEQFF. CDR3 coding DNA: TGTGCCAGCAGCTTAATCCTGGCCGGACTAGCGGGAGTGAATGAGCAGTTCTTC.

The CDR3 sequence: CASSVGTTGTRNTEAFF. CDR3 nucleotide sequence: TGTGCCAGCAGCGTTGGGACCACAGGAACACGGAACACTGAAGCTTTCTTT. This sequence joins TRBV9 and TRBJ1-1; D is perhaps TRBD1 (5 bases). CDR3 size: 17 residues. The germline V and J ends were trimmed by 2 bases and 1 base, with 18 bases remaining between them. Germline V gene data show CDR1 as SGDLS and CDR2 as YYNGEE.

The genes are TRBV13 and TRBJ2-1; 9 nucleotides align to TRBD2. Trimming at V came to 2 bases and at J to 8 bases, leaving 10 bases not matched to a gene. Germline assignment: CDR1 PRHDT and CDR2 FYEKMQ (reference sequence). The CDR3 is made up of 16 amino acids. The DNA of the CDR3 is TGTGCCAGCAGCTTACTGGGCGGGAGGGCCCTCCATGAGCAGTTCTTC. Protein: CASSLLGGRALHEQFF.

The CDR3 protein is CATEWEEQYF. CDR3 bases: TGCGCTACAGAGTGGGAGGAGCAGTACTTC. This chain joins TRBV5-1 and TRBJ2-7, with D perhaps TRBD2 (5 bases). Germline V lookup: CDR1 SGHRS, CDR2 YFSETQ. The CDR3 length is 10 residues. The variable domain in full, completed from reference TRBV5-1 and TRBJ2-7, reads KAGVTQTPRYLIKTRGQQVTLSCSPISGHRSVSWYQQTPGQGLQFLFEYFSETQRNKGNFPGRFSGRQFSNSRSEMNVSTLELGDSALYLCATEWEEQYFGPGTRLTVT.

The chain employs TRBV24-1 and TRBJ2-1, with D possibly TRBD2 on 6 matching bases. The CDR3 has 16 amino acids. V was pared by 4 bases and J by 0 bases, with 12 bases between. Germline CDR1 KGHDR, CDR2 SFDVKD. DNA of the CDR3: TGTGCCACCAGTGACCGCGGAGCGGGCTCCTACAATGAGCAGTTCTTC. Its protein product is CATSDRGAGSYNEQFF.

There are a few counts of this clonotype. The gene calls are TRBV11-2 and TRBJ2-1, with 10 nucleotides matching TRBD2. V shed 6 bases and J 5 bases; nucleotides not matched to a gene: 10. Germline CDR1 is SGHAT and CDR2 is FQNNGV. This CDR3 region has 16 residues. CDR3: CASRNPGLAPNNEQFF. As DNA, the CDR3 is TGTGCCAGCAGGAACCCGGGACTAGCGCCAAACAATGAGCAGTTCTTC.

This CDR3 reads CSAPSARDTKTQYF. The CDR3 nucleotides read TGCAGTGCGCCTAGCGCCCGGGACACCAAAACGCAGTATTTT. The chain combines TRBV20-1 with TRBJ2-3; either TRBD1 or TRBD2 may fit D (6 bases each). This CDR3 has 14 amino acids. The V end lost 6 bases, the J end lost 9 bases, and 22 bases lay between the germline ends. In germline, CDR1 is DFQATT, CDR2 SNEGSKA (reference sequence).

Ten or more counts support this clonotype. This chain links TRBV6-5 with TRBJ1-5; maybe TRBD1 (5 bases). The CDR3 sequence is 13 residues long. Germline CDR1 and CDR2: MNHEY and SVGAGI. V was shortened by 6 bases and J by 4 bases, with 10 bases between the two germline ends. CDR3 nucleotide sequence: TGTGCCAGCAGCCGGGGGGAAAATCAGCCCCAGCATTTT. Translated: CASSRGENQPQHF.

The chain carries TRBV10-3 and TRBJ2-7; possible D gene TRBD1, 5 bases. Germline assignment: CDR1 ENHRY and CDR2 SYGVKD. The CDR3 runs 13 residues. Trimming cost V 5 bases and J 1 base, with 9 bases left between them. In nucleotides, the CDR3 is TGTGCCATCAGTCGACCAGGGTCCTACGAGCAGTACTTC. Its protein is CAISRPGSYEQYF.

Only a few counts were recorded for this clonotype. The V and J genes are TRBV29-1 and TRBJ2-7; D call uncertain. Between the trimmed V and J ends, which lost 4 bases and 2 bases, there was a span of 9 bases. Germline V gene lookup returns CDR1 SQVTM and CDR2 ANQGSEA. The CDR3 runs 12 residues. CDR3 amino acids: CSVVFSTYEQYF. DNA of the CDR3: TGCAGCGTTGTATTCAGCACCTACGAGCAGTACTTC.

This clonotype was counted at least ten times. DNA of the CDR3: TGTGCCAGTTCGCCGATCAATCAGCCCCAGCATTTT. It translates to CASSPINQPQHF. The chain has TRBV6-1 and TRBJ1-5, with no clear D. The CDR3 has 12 residues. Germline assignment: CDR1 MNHNS and CDR2 SASEGT. The V gene lost 9 bases and the J gene lost 3 bases, with 9 bases spanning the gap.

At least ten counts were recorded for this clonotype. The CDR3 spells CASRITRGPLHF. The CDR3 region has the DNA TGTGCCAGCAGGATCACAAGAGGACCCCTCCACTTT. This chain uses TRBV2 with TRBJ1-6, with D unclear. This CDR3 comprises 12 residues. Looked up from germline, CDR1 is SNHLY and CDR2 is FYNNEI. Trimming cost V 6 bases and J 12 bases, with 12 bases left between them.

In its sample, this clonotype was seen many times. The J gene is TRBJ1-5, the V gene TRBV6-6; D is possibly TRBD1 (6 bases). The CDR3 runs 15 residues. In germline, CDR1 is MNHNY, CDR2 SVGAGI (reference sequence). V dropped 3 bases and J dropped 4 bases, with 13 bases sitting between them. The CDR3 region has the DNA TGTGCCAGCAGTTATCAGGACAGCCCAAATCAGCCCCAGCATTTT. Amino acids: CASSYQDSPNQPQHF.

There are many counts of this clonotype. The V and J genes are TRBV5-1 and TRBJ2-3; no definite D call. Germline loops: CDR1 SGHRS, CDR2 YFSETQ. This CDR3 contains 13 residues. Trimming pared 4 bases from V and 5 bases from J, leaving 11 bases between. The DNA for the CDR3 is TGCGCCAGCAGCGGGGATGTTGGAGATACGCAGTATTTT. Translated, it gives CASSGDVGDTQYF.

The chain joins TRBV24-1 to TRBJ2-1; D call uncertain. The CDR3 totals 15 residues. Germline assignment: CDR1 KGHDR and CDR2 SFDVKD. The V end was cut by 3 bases, the J end by 3 bases, with 11 bases between. CDR3 loop: CATSDLLRGYNEQFF. CDR3 in DNA: TGTGCCACCAGTGATCTCCTCCGTGGCTACAATGAGCAGTTCTTC.

The table lists this clonotype with many counts. The chain is built from TRBV7-6 and TRBJ1-5; 8 nucleotides align to TRBD1. The germline V gene encodes CDR1 SGHVS and CDR2 FNYEAQ. V lost 5 bases to trimming and J lost 7 bases; unmatched junction nucleotides: 4. The CDR3 runs 13 residues. The CDR3 loop is CASSPGGAQPQHF. The CDR3 nucleotides read TGTGCCAGCAGCCCAGGGGGCGCCCAGCCCCAGCATTTT.

This clonotype was observed a few times. The rearrangement links TRBV29-1 to TRBJ2-3, with unresolved D. The CDR3 has 12 residues. The ends were cut back, 4 bases at V and 1 base at J, with 6 bases in the middle. Germline lookup yields CDR1 SQVTM and CDR2 ANQGSEA. The CDR3 loop reads CSVAQGTDTQYF. CDR3 bases: TGCAGCGTTGCCCAGGGCACAGATACGCAGTATTTT.

This clonotype was observed once. The rearrangement uses TRBV6-2 or TRBV6-3 and TRBJ2-5, with D possibly TRBD2 on 5 matching bases. The length of the CDR3 is 14 residues. Trimming took off 2 bases at V and 2 bases at J, with 9 bases between the two ends. CDR1 MNHEY and CDR2 SVGEGT come from the germline V gene. The CDR3: CASSYVTRQETQYF. The CDR3 coding sequence is TGTGCCAGCAGTTACGTAACTAGACAAGAGACCCAGTACTTC.

This clonotype was found many times. V usage is TRBV18 and J usage is TRBJ1-1; D is unresolved. The germline CDR1 and CDR2 sequences are KGHSH and LQKENI. Trimming stripped 5 bases from V and 1 base from J, with 8 bases between. The CDR3 is 13 residues long. The CDR3 region has the DNA TGTGCCAGCTCAGTCGGCAGGAACACTGAAGCTTTCTTT. This codes for CASSVGRNTEAFF. Full variable domain (outside the CDR3, taken from reference TRBV18 and TRBJ1-1): NAGVMQNPRHLVRRRGQEARLRCSPMKGHSHVYWYRQLPEEGLKFMVYLQKENIIDESGMPKERFSAEFPKEGPSILRIQQVVRGDSAAYFCASSVGRNTEAFFGQGTRLTVV.

The chain combines TRBV6-6 with TRBJ1-4; 9 bases match TRBD1. The germline V gene encodes CDR1 MNHNY and CDR2 SVGAGI (reference sequence). CDR3 length equals 15 residues. J lost 4 bases, V lost 2 bases, and 2 bases had no gene match. CDR3 DNA: TGTGCCAGCAGTTACGGACAGGGGAGTAATGAAAAACTGTTTTTT. Translated, it gives CASSYGQGSNEKLFF.

V usage is TRBV4-2 and J usage is TRBJ2-3; 10 bases align to TRBD2. The CDR3 consists of 16 residues. Per germline, CDR1 LGHNA and CDR2 YNFKEQ. After removal of 1 base from V and 6 bases from J, the junction contained 7 bases not matched to a gene. CDR3 residues: CASSQGASGSTDTQYF. DNA of the CDR3: TGTGCCAGCAGCCAAGGGGCTAGCGGGAGTACGGATACGCAGTATTTT.

A few counts support this clonotype. The V call is TRBV6-2 or TRBV6-3, the J call TRBJ2-2; D unresolved. The CDR3 runs 16 residues. Trimming removed 0 bases at V and 7 bases at J, with 15 bases between. Per germline, CDR1 MNHEY and CDR2 SVGEGT. CDR3 protein: CASSYSPLSHGGELFF. CDR3 bases: TGTGCCAGCAGTTACTCTCCCCTATCTCATGGCGGGGAGCTGTTTTTT.

This clonotype was seen only a few times. This chain links TRBV12-3 or TRBV12-4 with TRBJ2-1; TRBD2 matches at 7 bases. The ends lost 6 bases at V and 2 bases at J; junction bases unmatched: 13. This CDR3 spans 17 amino acids. This chain's CDR3 is CASSLSTREIAYNEQFF. Here the CDR3 DNA reads TGTGCCAGCAGCCTCTCTACGCGGGAGATCGCCTACAATGAGCAGTTCTTC.

This clonotype has a handful of counts. CDR3 protein: CASSFEGQGYGYTF. The CDR3 nucleotides read TGTGCCAGCAGCTTCGAGGGGCAGGGCTATGGCTACACCTTC. The chain recombines TRBV9 with TRBJ1-2; D perhaps matches TRBD1 (5 bases). The V gene lost 4 bases and the J gene lost 4 bases, with 14 bases spanning the gap. The CDR3 length is 14 residues. The V gene's germline CDR1 is SGDLS and CDR2 YYNGEE.